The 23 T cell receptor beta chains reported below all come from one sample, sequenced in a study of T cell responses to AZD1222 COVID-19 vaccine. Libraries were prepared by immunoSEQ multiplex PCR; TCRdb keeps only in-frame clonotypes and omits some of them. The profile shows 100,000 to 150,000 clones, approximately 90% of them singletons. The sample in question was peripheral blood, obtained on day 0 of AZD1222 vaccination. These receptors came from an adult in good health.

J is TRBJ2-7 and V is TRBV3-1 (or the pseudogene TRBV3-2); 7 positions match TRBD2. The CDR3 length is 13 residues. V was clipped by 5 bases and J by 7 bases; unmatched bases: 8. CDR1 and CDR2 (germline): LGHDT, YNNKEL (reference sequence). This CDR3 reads CASSVGTGGEQYF. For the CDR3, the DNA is TGTGCCAGCAGCGTCGGGACCGGGGGGGAGCAGTACTTC.

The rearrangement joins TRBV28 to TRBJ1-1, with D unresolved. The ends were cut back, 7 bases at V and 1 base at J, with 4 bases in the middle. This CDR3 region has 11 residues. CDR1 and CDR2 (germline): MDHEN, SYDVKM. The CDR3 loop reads CASTRNTEAFF. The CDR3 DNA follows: TGTGCCAGCACAAGGAACACTGAAGCTTTCTTT.

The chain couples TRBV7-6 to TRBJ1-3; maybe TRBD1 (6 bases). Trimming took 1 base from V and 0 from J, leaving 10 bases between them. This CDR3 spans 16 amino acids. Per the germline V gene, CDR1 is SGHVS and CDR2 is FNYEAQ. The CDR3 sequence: CASSLVGGPSGNTIYF. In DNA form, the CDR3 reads TGTGCCAGCAGCTTAGTTGGGGGCCCCTCTGGAAACACCATATATTTT.

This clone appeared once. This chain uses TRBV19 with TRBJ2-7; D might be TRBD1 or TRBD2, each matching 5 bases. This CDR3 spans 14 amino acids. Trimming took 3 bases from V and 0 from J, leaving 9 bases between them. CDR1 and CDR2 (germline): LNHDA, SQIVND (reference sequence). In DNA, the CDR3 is TGTGCCAGTAGTATGGGGACCGTCTCCTACGAGCAGTACTTC. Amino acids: CASSMGTVSYEQYF.

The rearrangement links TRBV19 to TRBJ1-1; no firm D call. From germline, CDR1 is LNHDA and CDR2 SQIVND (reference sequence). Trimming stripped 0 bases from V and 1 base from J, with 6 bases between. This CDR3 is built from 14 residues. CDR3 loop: CASSIDGKNTEAFF. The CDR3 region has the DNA TGTGCCAGTAGTATAGACGGAAAGAACACTGAAGCTTTCTTT.

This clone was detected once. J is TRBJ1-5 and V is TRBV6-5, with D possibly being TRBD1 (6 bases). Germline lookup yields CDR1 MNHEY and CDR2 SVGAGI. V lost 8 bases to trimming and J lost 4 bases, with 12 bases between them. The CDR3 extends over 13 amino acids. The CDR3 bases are TGTGCCAGCCACCCAGGGGCAAATCAGCCCCAGCATTTT. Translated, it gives CASHPGANQPQHF.

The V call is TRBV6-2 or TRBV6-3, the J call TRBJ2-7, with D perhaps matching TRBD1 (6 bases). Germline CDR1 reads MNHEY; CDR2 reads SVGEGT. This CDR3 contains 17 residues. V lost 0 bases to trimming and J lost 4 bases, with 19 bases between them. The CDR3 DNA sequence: TGTGCCAGCAGTTACTCGAGAAACAGGCAGGGGTTGTACGAGCAGTACTTC. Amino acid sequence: CASSYSRNRQGLYEQYF.

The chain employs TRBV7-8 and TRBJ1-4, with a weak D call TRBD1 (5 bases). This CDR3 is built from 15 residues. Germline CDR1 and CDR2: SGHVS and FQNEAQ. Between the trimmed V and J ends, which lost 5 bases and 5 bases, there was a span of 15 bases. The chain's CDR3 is CASSPRRDANEKLFF. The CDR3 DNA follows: TGTGCCAGCAGCCCCCGGAGGGACGCAAATGAAAAACTGTTTTTT.

DNA for the CDR3: TGTGCCAGCGCCGGCCTCCTAGGTGAAAAACTGTTTTTT. Translation: CASAGLLGEKLFF. This chain joins TRBV6-5 and TRBJ1-4; D ambiguous. Germline values: CDR1 MNHEY, CDR2 SVGAGI. The CDR3 has 13 amino acids. Trimming took off 8 bases at V and 7 bases at J, with 14 bases between the two ends.

CDR3 region: CASRHPRGYTF. The CDR3 DNA reads TGTGCCAGCAGACACCCGAGGGGCTACACCTTC. V and J are TRBV12-3 or TRBV12-4 and TRBJ1-2; D uncertain. This CDR3 is 11 amino acids long. Trimming took off 6 bases at V and 8 bases at J, with 10 bases between the two ends.

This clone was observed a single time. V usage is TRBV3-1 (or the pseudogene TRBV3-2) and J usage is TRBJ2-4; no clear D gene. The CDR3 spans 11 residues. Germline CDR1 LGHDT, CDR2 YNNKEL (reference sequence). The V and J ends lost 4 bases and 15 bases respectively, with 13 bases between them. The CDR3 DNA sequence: TGTGCCAGCAGCCCTACTCTATCCGGGTACTTC. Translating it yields CASSPTLSGYF.

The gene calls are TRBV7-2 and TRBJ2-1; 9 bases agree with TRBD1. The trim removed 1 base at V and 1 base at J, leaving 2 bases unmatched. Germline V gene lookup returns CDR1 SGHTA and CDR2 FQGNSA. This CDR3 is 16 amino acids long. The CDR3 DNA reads TGTGCCAGCAGCTTAGAGGGACAGGGTTCCTACAATGAGCAGTTCTTC. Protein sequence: CASSLEGQGSYNEQFF.

CDR3 region: CASSPSRSSTEAFF. The CDR3 bases are TGTGCCAGCTCACCAAGTCGTTCGAGCACTGAAGCTTTCTTT. The chain couples TRBV18 to TRBJ1-1; D is unresolved. The CDR3 is made up of 14 amino acids. Trimming stripped 2 bases from V and 4 bases from J, with 11 bases between. Germline V CDR1 and CDR2: KGHSH, LQKENI. The full variable domain, with the rest looked up from reference TRBV18 and TRBJ1-1, is NAGVMQNPRHLVRRRGQEARLRCSPMKGHSHVYWYRQLPEEGLKFMVYLQKENIIDESGMPKERFSAEFPKEGPSILRIQQVVRGDSAAYFCASSPSRSSTEAFFGQGTRLTVV.

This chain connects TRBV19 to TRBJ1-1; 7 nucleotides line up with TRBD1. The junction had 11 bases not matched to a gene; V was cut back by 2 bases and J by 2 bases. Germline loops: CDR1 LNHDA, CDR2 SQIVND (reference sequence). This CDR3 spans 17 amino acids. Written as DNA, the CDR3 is TGTGCCAGTAGTATACCCCGCGGCAGGGGGTTCAACACTGAAGCTTTCTTT. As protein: CASSIPRGRGFNTEAFF.

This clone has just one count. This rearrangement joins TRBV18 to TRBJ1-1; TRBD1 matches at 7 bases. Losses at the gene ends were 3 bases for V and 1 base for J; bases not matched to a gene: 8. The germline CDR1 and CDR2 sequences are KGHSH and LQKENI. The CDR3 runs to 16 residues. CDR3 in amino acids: CASSPLTGQGNTEAFF. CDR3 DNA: TGTGCCAGCTCACCTCTGACAGGGCAGGGGAACACTGAAGCTTTCTTT.

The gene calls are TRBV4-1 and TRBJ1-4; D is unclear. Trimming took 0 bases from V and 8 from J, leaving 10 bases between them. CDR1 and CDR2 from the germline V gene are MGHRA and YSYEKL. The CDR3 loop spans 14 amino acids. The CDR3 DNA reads TGCGCCAGCAGCCAAGACGTGCTACGGGAAAAACTGTTTTTT. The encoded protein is CASSQDVLREKLFF.

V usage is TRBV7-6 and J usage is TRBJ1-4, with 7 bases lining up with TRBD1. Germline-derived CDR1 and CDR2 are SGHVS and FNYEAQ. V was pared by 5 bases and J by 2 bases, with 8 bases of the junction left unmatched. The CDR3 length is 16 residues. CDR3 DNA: TGTGCCAGCAGCCGAGGCCAGGGGGGTACTAATGAAAAACTGTTTTTT. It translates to CASSRGQGGTNEKLFF.

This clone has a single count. The CDR3: CASSLTQGQPQHF. CDR3 nucleotides: TGTGCCAGCAGCTTAACCCAGGGGCAGCCCCAGCATTTT. This chain uses TRBV7-2 with TRBJ1-5; D might be TRBD1 (6 bases). Germline CDR1 and CDR2: SGHTA and FQGNSA. The CDR3 is made up of 13 amino acids. Trimming left V 2 bases short and J 7 bases short, with 9 bases between.

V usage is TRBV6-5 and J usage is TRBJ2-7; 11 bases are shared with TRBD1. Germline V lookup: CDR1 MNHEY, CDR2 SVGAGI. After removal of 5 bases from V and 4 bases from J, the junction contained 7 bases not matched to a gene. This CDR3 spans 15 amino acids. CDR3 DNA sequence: TGTGCCAGCAGTAACCGGGACAGGGGGAGTTACGAGCAGTACTTC. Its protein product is CASSNRDRGSYEQYF.

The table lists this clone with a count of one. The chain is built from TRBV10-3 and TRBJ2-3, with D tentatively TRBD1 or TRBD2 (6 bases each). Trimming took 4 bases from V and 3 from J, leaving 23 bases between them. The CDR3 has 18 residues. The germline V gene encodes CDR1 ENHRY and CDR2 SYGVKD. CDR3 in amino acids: CAISGGTERAQGTDTQYF. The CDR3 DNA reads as TGTGCCATCAGTGGCGGGACCGAAAGGGCGCAGGGGACAGATACGCAGTATTTT.

This CDR3 reads CASSMAGSGYNEQFF. CDR3 nucleotides: TGTGCCAGTAGTATGGCCGGGAGTGGCTACAATGAGCAGTTCTTC. V and J are TRBV19 and TRBJ2-1; D might be TRBD2 (6 bases). The V and J ends lost 3 bases and 3 bases respectively, with 12 bases between them. CDR1 and CDR2 (germline): LNHDA, SQIVND (reference sequence). This CDR3 has 15 amino acids.

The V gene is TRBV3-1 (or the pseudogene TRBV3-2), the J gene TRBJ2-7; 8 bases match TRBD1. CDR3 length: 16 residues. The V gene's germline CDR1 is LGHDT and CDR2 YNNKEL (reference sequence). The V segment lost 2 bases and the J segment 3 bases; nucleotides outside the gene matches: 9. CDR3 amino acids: CASSQRDRGKFYEQYF. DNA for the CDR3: TGTGCCAGCAGCCAACGCGACAGGGGAAAGTTCTACGAGCAGTACTTC.

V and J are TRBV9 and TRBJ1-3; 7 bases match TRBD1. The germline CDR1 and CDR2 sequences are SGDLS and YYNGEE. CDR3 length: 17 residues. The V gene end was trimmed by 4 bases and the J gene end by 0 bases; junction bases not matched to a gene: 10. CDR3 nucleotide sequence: TGTGCCAGCAGCCCCCGGGACAGCGATTACTCTGGAAACACCATATATTTT. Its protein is CASSPRDSDYSGNTIYF.